The present TCR beta chain was sequenced within a study of cytomegalovirus exposure and HLA in healthy donors. PCR used 60 Vbeta primers and 13 Jbeta primers. Profiled with immunoSEQ multiplex PCR; TCRdb holds only in-frame clones, not every one. The data contain around 300,000 clones, around nine tenths of them singletons. The source of this sequence is a young woman in good health and CMV-seronegative. The sequenced material came from PBMCs.

CDR3 sequence reads: CASSQELVFRANNEQFF. The CDR3 nucleotides are TGCGCCAGCAGCCAAGAGTTGGTGTTCAGGGCTAACAATGAGCAGTTCTTC. V is TRBV4-1 and J is TRBJ2-1, with D possibly matching TRBD1 (5 bases). The CDR3 spans 17 residues. Trimming took 0 bases from V and 5 from J, leaving 17 bases between them. CDR1 and CDR2 (germline): MGHRA, YSYEKL.